The 5 T cell receptor beta chains presented below share a single source sample, sequenced in a study of identical twins (dated by TCRdb to the mid-2010s). Library method: 5' RACE. Data came from an Illumina HiSeq 2000. TCRdb trimmed the raw reads at Q25, called clones with MiXCR and kept productive beta chains. All rows with the same CDR3 protein become a single entry with the most common DNA and genes. Present in this sample are roughly 240,000 distinct CDR3 sequences, 5.5% to 8% of which were seen just once. The ten largest clones capture 3.5% to 4% of the sample. These data were also filed under a second study, of yellow fever vaccine responses in identical twins.

The material sequenced was memory (CD45RO+) T cells sorted from blood. What this sample's cell subset or site label stands for: CD45RO+ enriched T cells. The receptor source for this set is a woman aged 18-29 years in good health.

A few counts support this clonotype. The chain couples TRBV2 to TRBJ2-7, with 7 bases that match TRBD2. Looked up from germline, CDR1 is SNHLY and CDR2 is FYNNEI. V lost 8 bases and J lost 8; bases outside the gene matches: 12. CDR3 length equals 13 residues. The CDR3 DNA reads as TGTGCCAGCTTACCCCGACTAGCAGTAAAGCAGTACTTC. This encodes CASLPRLAVKQYF.

This clonotype has ten or more counts. V is TRBV4-2 and J is TRBJ1-2, with D hard to call. The CDR3 runs to 16 residues. V lost 1 base, J lost 5 bases, and 17 bases lay in between. CDR1 LGHNA and CDR2 YNFKEQ come from the germline V gene. The CDR3 region is CASSQVPSDGQYGYTF. In DNA form, the CDR3 reads TGTGCCAGCAGCCAAGTTCCTTCGGACGGCCAATATGGCTACACCTTC.

This clonotype was counted between two and nine times. This sequence joins TRBV2 and TRBJ2-3; TRBD2 agrees at 9 bases. The CDR3 is 16 amino acids. The V gene's germline CDR1 is SNHLY and CDR2 FYNNEI. The V and J ends lost 2 bases and 3 bases, in that order; junction bases with no gene match: 6. In DNA, the CDR3 is TGTGCCAGCAGTGAAAGGGGGCGGGGGGGAACAGATACGCAGTATTTT. Its protein product is CASSERGRGGTDTQYF.

V gene TRBV2 combines with J gene TRBJ2-2; 9 positions match TRBD2. The CDR3 totals 19 residues. Germline values: CDR1 SNHLY, CDR2 FYNNEI. J lost 5 bases, V lost 4 bases, and 17 bases had no gene match. The CDR3 DNA reads as TGTGCCAGCAGTGTGGCAGGACCCTGGACTAGCGTGGGGACCGGGGAGCTGTTTTTT. Amino acid sequence: CASSVAGPWTSVGTGELFF. Combining the CDR3 with reference TRBV2 and TRBJ2-2 gives the whole variable domain EPEVTQTPSHQVTQMGQEVILRCVPISNHLYFYWYRQILGQKVEFLVSFYNNEISEKSEIFDDQFSVERPDGSNFTLKIRSTKLEDSAMYFCASSVAGPWTSVGTGELFFGEGSRLTVL.

This chain links TRBV28 with TRBJ2-7; perhaps TRBD2 as D (5 bases). Germline loops: CDR1 MDHEN, CDR2 SYDVKM. The CDR3 runs to 13 residues. V was pared by 8 bases and J by 6 bases, with 17 bases between. CDR3 sequence (DNA): TGTGCCAGCGGGAACTGGGAAGGGAGCGAGCAGTACGTC. Protein product: CASGNWEGSEQYV.